The next 9 T cell receptor beta chains were all read from a single sample in a study of identifying expanded T cells in peripheral blood. This table comes from immunoSEQ multiplex PCR, and its TCRdb copy is limited to in-frame clones, with some not included. This sample has approximately 100,000 clones, with roughly 90% found just once. The material sequenced was blood. These receptor sequences come from a person aged 18-69 years in good health.

The chain uses TRBV7-2 and TRBJ2-5, with D unresolved. This CDR3 spans 13 amino acids. The germline CDR1 and CDR2 sequences are SGHTA and FQGNSA. V dropped 1 base and J dropped 2 bases, with 5 bases sitting between them. CDR3 sequence: CASSLVTQETQYF. DNA for the CDR3: TGTGCCAGCAGCTTAGTAACACAAGAGACCCAGTACTTC.

This clone was counted once. V is TRBV5-4 and J is TRBJ2-1; TRBD1 is a possible D gene (5 bases). The CDR3 covers 15 residues. Germline V CDR1 and CDR2: SGHNT, YYREEE (reference sequence). Deletions cut 4 bases from V and 0 bases from J, with 11 bases between. CDR3 loop: CASSLTESSYNEQFF. The DNA for the CDR3 is TGTGCCAGCAGCCTGACAGAATCCTCCTACAATGAGCAGTTCTTC.

This clone was detected only a few times. The chain combines TRBV19 with TRBJ1-2; no firm D call. CDR1 is LNHDA and CDR2 is SQIVND in the germline V gene (reference sequence). The ends were cut back, 2 bases at V and 8 bases at J, with 12 bases in the middle. The CDR3 extends over 13 amino acids. The CDR3 region has the DNA TGTGCCAGTAGTATACAAGCAGGACGGGGCTACACCTTC. It encodes CASSIQAGRGYTF.

V is TRBV7-2 and J is TRBJ2-7; 8 bases map to TRBD2. Germline trimming cut 7 bases from V and 5 bases from J; bases unmatched to any gene: 10. From germline, CDR1 is SGHTA and CDR2 FQGNSA. This CDR3 spans 14 amino acids. The CDR3 DNA sequence: TGTGCCAGCAACGAAACCCCGGGGGGGGACGAGCAGTACTTC. Translated, it gives CASNETPGGDEQYF.

V gene TRBV28 combines with J gene TRBJ2-5; D gene unclear. The CDR3 has 16 amino acids. Germline V gene data show CDR1 as MDHEN and CDR2 as SYDVKM. V was trimmed by 5 bases and J by 3 bases, leaving 19 bases between them. CDR3 bases: TGTGCCAGCAGTGGAATAAGGGTATGGGCCAAAGAGACCCAGTACTTC. Amino acid sequence: CASSGIRVWAKETQYF.

The chain joins TRBV7-9 to TRBJ1-1; TRBD1 matches 8 bases. Germline CDR1 is SEHNR and CDR2 is FQNEAQ (reference sequence). J lost 5 bases, V lost 3 bases, and 11 bases had no gene match. This CDR3 has 16 amino acids. The CDR3 DNA follows: TGTGCCAGCAGCTTTCCAGGACAGGGTCAGGGTACTGAAGCTTTCTTT. This gives the protein CASSFPGQGQGTEAFF.

In this sample, this clone turned up once. The chain joins TRBV25-1 to TRBJ1-1; 10 positions agree with TRBD1. Germline V lookup: CDR1 MGHDK, CDR2 SYGVNS. V dropped 7 bases and J dropped 8; count of bases not matched to a gene: 13. The CDR3 is 15 amino acids. The CDR3 reads CASIPFDRGPSEAFF. CDR3 in DNA: TGTGCCAGCATTCCCTTTGACAGGGGGCCATCCGAAGCTTTCTTT. Drawing the rest from reference TRBV25-1 and TRBJ1-1, the complete variable domain is EADIYQTPRYLVIGTGKKITLECSQTMGHDKMYWYQQDPGMELHLIHYSYGVNSTEKGDLSSESTVSRIRTEHFPLTLESARPSHTSQYLCASIPFDRGPSEAFFGQGTRLTVV.

This chain uses TRBV15 with TRBJ2-3; D is possibly TRBD1 or TRBD2 (5 bases each). The CDR3 loop spans 13 amino acids. Germline lookup yields CDR1 LNHNV and CDR2 YYDKDF (reference sequence). The germline V and J ends were trimmed by 1 base and 7 bases, with 9 bases remaining between them. The CDR3 here is CATSRGDGNTQYF. The CDR3, as DNA: TGTGCCACCAGCAGAGGGGACGGGAATACGCAGTATTTT.

In the case of this clone: One end of the junction fails to match germline, which may point to a read error. This chain connects TRBV7-9 to TRBJ1-6; D unclear. CDR3 size: 12 residues. Germline V gene data show CDR1 as SEHNR and CDR2 as FQNEAQ (reference sequence). The CDR3 spells CASSLADRVLIF. Here the CDR3 DNA reads TGTGCCAGCAGCTTAGCGGACCGGGTCCTAATTTTT.